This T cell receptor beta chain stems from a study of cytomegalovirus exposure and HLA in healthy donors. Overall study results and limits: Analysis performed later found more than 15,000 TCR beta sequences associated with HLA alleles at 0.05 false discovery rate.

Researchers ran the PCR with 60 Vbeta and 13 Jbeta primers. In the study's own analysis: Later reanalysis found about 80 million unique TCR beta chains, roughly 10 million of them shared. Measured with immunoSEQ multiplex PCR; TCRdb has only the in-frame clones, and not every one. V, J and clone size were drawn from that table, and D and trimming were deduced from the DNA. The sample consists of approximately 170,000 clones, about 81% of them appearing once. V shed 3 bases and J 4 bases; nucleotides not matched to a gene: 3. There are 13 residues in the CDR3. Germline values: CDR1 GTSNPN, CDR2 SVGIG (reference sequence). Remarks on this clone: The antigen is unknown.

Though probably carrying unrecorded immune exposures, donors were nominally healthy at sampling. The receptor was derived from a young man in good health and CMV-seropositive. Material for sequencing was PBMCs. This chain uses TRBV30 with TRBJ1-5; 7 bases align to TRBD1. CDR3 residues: CAWRPQGNQPQHF. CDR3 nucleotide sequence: TGTGCCTGGAGGCCACAGGGGAATCAGCCCCAGCATTTT.